A selection of T cell receptor beta chains follows, all from one sample in a study of CD8 T cells in Susac syndrome. One entry per CDR3 protein results from TCRdb running MiXCR on the immunoSEQ multiplex PCR reads. The repertoire holds approximately 120,000 distinct CDR3 sequences, with about 90% as singletons. Sequenced input: CD8+ T cells from PBMCs. These receptors were taken from a human donor with multiple sclerosis. Both conserved end residues are part of each CDR3.

J: TRBJ1-2
V: TRBV10-3
CDR3: CAISESDRDYGYTF

J: TRBJ2-2
V: TRBV24-1
CDR3: CATSDLGVGELFF

J: TRBJ2-4
V: TRBV19
CDR3: CASERGGKENIQYF

J: TRBJ1-5
V: TRBV27
CDR3: CASSLTGPQPQHF

J: TRBJ1-1
V: TRBV5-6
CDR3: CASSLRTGWGTEAFF

J: TRBJ2-2
V: TRBV4-3
CDR3: CASSQDSQGAFGELFF

J: TRBJ2-1
V: TRBV20-1
CDR3: CSAIPMRGREGRNEQFF

J: TRBJ1-1
V: TRBV24-1
CDR3: CATSGDSIFAEAFF

J: TRBJ2-1
V: TRBV3-1
CDR3: CASSHRASGSYNEQFF

J: TRBJ1-1
V: TRBV29-1
CDR3: CSVVKSNTEAFF

J: TRBJ2-1
V: TRBV21-1
CDR3: CASSIKSFGTFNEQFF

J: TRBJ2-2
V: TRBV19
CDR3: CASSNTGELFF

J: TRBJ2-1
V: TRBV29-1
CDR3: CSVEGLGGPHEQFF

J: TRBJ2-7
V: TRBV4-3
CDR3: CASSQEMGQAGEQYF

J: TRBJ1-1
V: TRBV9
CDR3: CASSVDPGAGTEAFF

J: TRBJ2-7
V: TRBV10-1
CDR3: CASSEGSQQYF

J: TRBJ1-5
V: TRBV10-3
CDR3: CAIKREGINQPQHF

J: TRBJ2-3
V: TRBV2
CDR3: CASSPSTGVAQYF

J: TRBJ1-2
V: TRBV5-6
CDR3: CASSFPPPTGERYGYTF

J: TRBJ2-3
V: TRBV24-1
CDR3: CATSEFSGGTDTQYF

J: TRBJ2-4
V: TRBV3-1
CDR3: CASSQGGAGDIQYF

J: TRBJ2-7
V: TRBV3-1
CDR3: CASSSGTGVYEQYF

J: TRBJ1-2
V: TRBV5-1
CDR3: CASSWRTDGPYGYTF

J: TRBJ1-1
V: TRBV18
CDR3: CASSPGKGLDTEAFF

J: TRBJ2-1
V: TRBV4-1
CDR3: CASRPRGMNEQFF

J: TRBJ2-2
V: TRBV21-1
CDR3: CASTGSVGELFF

J: TRBJ2-7
V: TRBV20-1
CDR3: CSARFPPTYEQYF

J: TRBJ1-5
V: TRBV27
CDR3: CASSLRGNQPQHF

J: TRBJ1-1
V: TRBV29-1
CDR3: CSAVDTEAFF

J: TRBJ2-3
V: TRBV15
CDR3: CATRTLLAGLLRDTQYF

J: TRBJ1-5
V: TRBV27
CDR3: CASSGLRRDSSNQPQHF

J: TRBJ2-7
V: TRBV7-9
CDR3: CASSSGQDYEQYF

J: TRBJ1-1
V: TRBV7-8
CDR3: CASSYVTGDTYTEAFF

J: TRBJ2-3
V: TRBV28
CDR3: CASSSPRNLRDTQYF

J: TRBJ1-1
V: TRBV7-2
CDR3: CASSPLVSMNTEAFF

J: TRBJ2-1
V: TRBV27
CDR3: CASSQLNEQFF

J: TRBJ2-7
V: TRBV16
CDR3: CASSQSAQVNYEQYF